These T cell receptor beta chains were read from a single sample in a study of blood T cell repertoires in COVID-19. This table comes from immunoSEQ multiplex PCR, and its TCRdb copy is limited to in-frame clones, with some not included. The sample yields some 240,000 clones, approximately 85% seen once. Sample: peripheral blood. The receptors shown here come from a woman in her 70s with COVID-19, enrolled during active disease. Each CDR3 is given with its conserved first and last residue. A D gene is named only where the DNA matches it firmly. The listing skips clone size in some rows; elsewhere it reads once, few, many or a size class.

D gene: .
J gene: TRBJ2-7
V gene: TRBV2
clone size: few
CDR3 DNA: TGTGCCAGCAGTGATCGGGAGTCAGCCTACGAGCAGTACTTC
CDR3 protein: CASSDRESAYEQYF

D gene: .
J gene: TRBJ1-4
V gene: TRBV7-8
clone size: once
CDR3 DNA: TGTGCCAGCAGCCTCTCGTCACTTAATGAAAAACTGTTTTTT
CDR3 protein: CASSLSSLNEKLFF

D gene: .
J gene: TRBJ2-7
V gene: TRBV30
clone size: .
CDR3 DNA: TGTGCCTGGAGCGTCACGGGGGACCCATCCTACGAGCAGTACTTC
CDR3 protein: CAWSVTGDPSYEQYF

D gene: .
J gene: TRBJ1-2
V gene: TRBV12-3/TRBV12-4
clone size: .
CDR3 DNA: TGTGCCAGCAGTTTAGCGGGGGCCGGTGGCTACACCTTC
CDR3 protein: CASSLAGAGGYTF

D gene: TRBD1
J gene: TRBJ1-6
V gene: TRBV6-6
clone size: .
CDR3 DNA: TGTGCCAGCAGGGGGGACAGGGGTTCACCCCTCCACTTT
CDR3 protein: CASRGDRGSPLHF

D gene: .
J gene: TRBJ1-6
V gene: TRBV7-2
clone size: .
CDR3 DNA: TGTGCCAGCAGCTTAGCCTTACCGGGACAAATAGGTTCATCCCTCCACTTT
CDR3 protein: CASSLALPGQIGSSLHF

D gene: TRBD1
J gene: TRBJ1-4
V gene: TRBV4-2
clone size: .
CDR3 DNA: TGTGCCAGCAGCCCCGCAGGGGGCAAGGGGGAAAAACTGTTTTTT
CDR3 protein: CASSPAGGKGEKLFF

D gene: .
J gene: TRBJ1-1
V gene: TRBV4-1
clone size: .
CDR3 DNA: TGCGCCAGCAGCCAAGATCCCCCCCCGGGTGAAGCTTTCTTT
CDR3 protein: CASSQDPPPGEAFF

D gene: TRBD2
J gene: TRBJ2-7
V gene: TRBV4-1
clone size: .
CDR3 DNA: TGCGCCAGCAGCCTCTCTAGCGGGGTGTCCTACGAGCAGTACTTC
CDR3 protein: CASSLSSGVSYEQYF

D gene: TRBD2
J gene: TRBJ2-5
V gene: TRBV7-2
clone size: .
CDR3 DNA: TGTGCCAGCAGCTCCCTTCGGACTAGCGGGGGGCAAGAGACCCAGTACTTC
CDR3 protein: CASSSLRTSGGQETQYF

D gene: .
J gene: TRBJ1-1
V gene: TRBV14
clone size: once
CDR3 DNA: TGTGCCAGCAGCCAAAGGGCCGGCTTAAGGGGTATAGAAGCTTTCTTT
CDR3 protein: CASSQRAGLRGIEAFF

D gene: .
J gene: TRBJ1-2
V gene: TRBV19
clone size: .
CDR3 DNA: TGTGCCAGTAGTACAGGGTTGCCCTATGGCTACACCTTC
CDR3 protein: CASSTGLPYGYTF

D gene: TRBD2
J gene: TRBJ2-5
V gene: TRBV19
clone size: .
CDR3 DNA: TGTGCCAGTAGTGGACTAGCGGGAGTTACCCAAGAGACCCAGTACTTC
CDR3 protein: CASSGLAGVTQETQYF

D gene: TRBD2
J gene: TRBJ2-2
V gene: TRBV7-3
clone size: .
CDR3 DNA: TGTGCCAGCAGCTCCGGGGGGGCGGGCACCGGGGAGCTGTTTTTT
CDR3 protein: CASSSGGAGTGELFF

D gene: TRBD1
J gene: TRBJ2-7
V gene: TRBV2
clone size: .
CDR3 DNA: TGTGCCAGCAGCACGGGACAGGGACCCAGCGAGCAGTACTTC
CDR3 protein: CASSTGQGPSEQYF

D gene: TRBD2
J gene: TRBJ2-7
V gene: TRBV9
clone size: .
CDR3 DNA: TGTGCCAGCAGCGTAGGGCGGGAGGGCCGCCACGAGCAGTACTTC
CDR3 protein: CASSVGREGRHEQYF

D gene: .
J gene: TRBJ2-1
V gene: TRBV19
clone size: .
CDR3 DNA: TGTGCCAGTAGTCCTACACAGACCGGGACACCCAATTTTCGGTTCTTC
CDR3 protein: CASSPTQTGTPNFRFF

D gene: .
J gene: TRBJ2-6
V gene: TRBV14
clone size: .
CDR3 DNA: TGTGCCAGCAGCCAAGTGCGCTCTGGGGCCAACGTCCTGACTTTC
CDR3 protein: CASSQVRSGANVLTF

D gene: .
J gene: TRBJ1-2
V gene: TRBV19
clone size: .
CDR3 DNA: TGTGCCAGTAGACCCCCAGTATCTAACTATGGCTACACCTTC
CDR3 protein: CASRPPVSNYGYTF

D gene: TRBD1
J gene: TRBJ1-1
V gene: TRBV12-3/TRBV12-4
clone size: .
CDR3 DNA: TGTGCCAGCACGCCGGGGGGACAGGGTGAAGCTTTCTTT
CDR3 protein: CASTPGGQGEAFF

D gene: TRBD1
J gene: TRBJ2-7
V gene: TRBV29-1
clone size: .
CDR3 DNA: TGCAGCGTTTTCCTCTCCTCGACAGGGAAGGTCGAGCAGTACTTC
CDR3 protein: CSVFLSSTGKVEQYF

D gene: .
J gene: TRBJ2-2
V gene: TRBV5-8
clone size: .
CDR3 DNA: TGTGCCAGCAGCTTTCGGGGGGCTTACACCGGGGAGCTGTTTTTT
CDR3 protein: CASSFRGAYTGELFF

D gene: TRBD2
J gene: TRBJ2-5
V gene: TRBV18
clone size: .
CDR3 DNA: TGTGCCAGCTCACTTTCTGCGGGGGTGGAGACCCAGTACTTC
CDR3 protein: CASSLSAGVETQYF